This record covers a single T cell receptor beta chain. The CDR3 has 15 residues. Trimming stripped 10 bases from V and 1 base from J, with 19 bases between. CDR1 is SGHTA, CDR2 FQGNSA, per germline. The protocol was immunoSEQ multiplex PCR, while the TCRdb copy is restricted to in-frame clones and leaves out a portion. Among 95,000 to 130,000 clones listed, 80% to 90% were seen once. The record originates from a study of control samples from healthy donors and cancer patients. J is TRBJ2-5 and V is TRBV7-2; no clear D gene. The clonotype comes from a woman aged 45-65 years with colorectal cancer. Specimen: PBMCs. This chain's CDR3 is CATPFGPRAQETQYF. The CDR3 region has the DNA TGTGCCACCCCCTTCGGTCCCCGGGCCCAAGAGACCCAGTACTTC.